The source of this T cell receptor (beta chain) is a study of blood T cell repertoires in COVID-19. Study-level information: Spain, Italy and the United States supplied samples that represented acute and convalescent COVID-19. Sources were T cells, B-cell-depleted T cells, or PBMCs; the material itself was cDNA or gDNA.

Authors' data handling: Cell counts per sample came from amplifying reference gene primers. Repertoires were generated with immunoSEQ multiplex PCR, while TCRdb's copy carries only in-frame clones and drops some. That table furnishes V, J and clone size, whereas the DNA furnished D and trimming. Of around 93,000 clones in the sample, around 81% were seen once. From germline, CDR1 is SGHKS and CDR2 YYEKEE (reference sequence). The CDR3 totals 16 residues. Between the trimmed V and J ends, which lost 0 bases and 5 bases, there was a span of 17 bases. Sequencing was performed on peripheral blood. This sequence was found in a man aged 55-75 years with acute or convalescent COVID-19. This chain connects TRBV5-5 to TRBJ1-1, with a tentative D call TRBD1 (6 bases). In DNA, the CDR3 is TGTGCCAGCAGCTTGGGGGACACCACACCGAGGACTGAAGCTTTCTTT. Amino acids: CASSLGDTTPRTEAFF.